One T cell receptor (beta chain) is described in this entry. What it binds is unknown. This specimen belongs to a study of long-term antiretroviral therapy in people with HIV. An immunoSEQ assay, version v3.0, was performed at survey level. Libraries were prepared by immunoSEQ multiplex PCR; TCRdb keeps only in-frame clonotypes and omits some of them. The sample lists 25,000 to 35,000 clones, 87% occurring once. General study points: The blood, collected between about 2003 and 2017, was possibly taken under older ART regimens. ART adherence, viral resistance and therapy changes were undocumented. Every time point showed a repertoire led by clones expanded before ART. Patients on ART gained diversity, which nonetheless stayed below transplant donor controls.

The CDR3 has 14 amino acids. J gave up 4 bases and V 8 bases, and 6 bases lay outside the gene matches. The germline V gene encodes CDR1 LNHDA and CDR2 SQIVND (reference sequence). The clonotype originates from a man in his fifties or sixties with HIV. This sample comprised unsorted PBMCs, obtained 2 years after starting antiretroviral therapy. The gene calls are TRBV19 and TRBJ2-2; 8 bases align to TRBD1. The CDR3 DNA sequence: TGTGCCAGTGGAGACAGGGGCGGCACCGGGGAGCTGTTTTTT. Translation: CASGDRGGTGELFF. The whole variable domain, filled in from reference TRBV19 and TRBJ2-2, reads DGGITQSPKYLFRKEGQNVTLSCEQNLNHDAMYWYRQDPGQGLRLIYYSQIVNDFQKGDIAEGYSVSREKKESFPLTVTSAQKNPTAFYLCASGDRGGTGELFFGEGSRLTVL.